The present T cell receptor (beta chain) was sequenced within a study of T cells in women clearing cervical HPV infection (dated by TCRdb to the late 2010s). For the study in its entirety: Cases were about 25 women with histologically confirmed HPV16-related CIN3 or worse, including a couple of invasive cancers. The controls were 25 or so women whose single incident HPV16 infection cleared within 12 months with no development of precancer or cancer. Blood from cases was collected at the visit at which the lesion was first identified, whereas blood from controls was collected once infection was no longer detected. Nested within Costa Rica's Guanacaste HPV Natural History Study, an exploratory proof-of-principle case-control study compared TCR repertoires across cervical HPV16 outcomes. Cases and controls were matched on age within five years and on year of sample collection. Median age was roughly 32 years in cases versus 38 to 45 in controls, and baseline characteristics did not differ significantly. Since only a few of the women had HLA typing available, the possibility that HLA type was acting as a confounder could not be ruled out. Among cases, blood sampling occurred a median of about 150 days after lesion detection, with an interquartile range of roughly 90 to 200 days. In the parent cohort, roughly 9,700 women aged 18 or older were enrolled in Guanacaste, Costa Rica, during about 1993 to 1994 and then followed for under 8 years. Five blinded duplicates per group were added as quality controls, giving 60 or so samples: 50 or so participants and ten or so replicates. The paper as a whole reports these results and caveats: CIN3+ cases had significantly higher TCR repertoire richness than controls across sequencing depths, but evenness did not differ between the groups. Whether associations preceded infection or resulted from infection could not be shown with the cross-sectional design, and effector/memory subsets and HPV-specific T cells were not isolated. Random forest classifiers that combined richness and V gene abundances separated cases from controls with an estimated AUC of approximately 0.78. Cases had lower TRBV6-7 relative abundance than controls (approximately 0.11% versus 0.16%; Bonferroni P = 0.0008). Because the number of T cells in each sample was unknown, differences in richness could reflect differing T-cell content rather than repertoire biology.

Using the immunoSEQ assay, multiplex PCR amplified TCR beta CDR3 regions from an average of approximately 1,200 ng of genomic DNA per sample. Primer bias was corrected in the assay by using a complete synthetic TCR repertoire to establish an amplification baseline. The amplicons were sequenced on the Illumina platform. The original methods were these. Error correction of the sequences involved clustering with frequency ratios plus a modified nearest-neighbor algorithm, after which the sequences were analyzed in the immunoSEQ Analyzer using IMGT gene definitions. TCR richness and evenness were averaged over 20 rarefaction repeats at each rarefaction depth, excluding samples with fewer sequences than the depth. V, D and J gene relative abundances were compared between groups with Wilcoxon rank sum tests, applying FDR correction. For the blinded duplicates, the intraclass correlation was 95.6% for TCR richness and averaged roughly 75% across roughly 69 gene segments. TCRdb stores this immuneACCESS table with in-frame sequences only. Part of the clones is absent; in the studies checked, under half of the shortfall reflects unresolved V genes, and no reason is known for the rest. That table furnishes V, J and clone size, whereas the DNA furnished D and trimming. The sample table records tens of thousands of clones. Clones ranked in the top ten supply 1.2% of the sample.

Every participant had a single incident cervical HPV16 infection, and prevalent HPV16 infections were excluded. Cervical HPV DNA was detected with MY09/MY11 PCR, and genotyping was done by dot-blot hybridization. Roughly 16 mL of heparinized blood were centrifuged, and the buffy coat was split into aliquots, frozen at -30 degrees C, and then kept at -80 degrees C. QIAGEN kits were used to extract genomic DNA from buffy coat specimens. Turning to this clone: The specificity of this receptor is unknown. The read ends 3 residues before the CDR3 terminus; that terminus is restored from the germline J gene.

The CDR3 spans 18 residues, from the cysteine through the phenylalanine. The DNA covers only part of the CDR3, 45 bases in frame from base 1. Trimmed from V: 2 bases; trimmed from J: 5 bases; junction bases lacking a gene match: 12. From the germline V gene (reference sequence), CDR1 is LNHDA and CDR2 is SQIVND. The rearranged chain carries TRBV19 and TRBJ2-3; 11 junctional bases match TRBD2. The sequenced material came from blood buffy coat. The sequence was obtained from a woman aged 18 to 75 with a cervical HPV16 infection that either progressed to CIN3+ or cleared (not recorded which). The encoded CDR3 is CASSIWIAGGPAGDTQYF. Partial CDR3 DNA: TGTGCCAGTAGTATATGGATAGCGGGAGGGCCCGCCGGAGATACG.